Below are 32 T cell receptor beta chains sequenced from a single sample in a study of shared clonotypes between healthy human individuals. Data came from immunoSEQ multiplex PCR; TCRdb stores just in-frame clones and leaves some out. This table has 950,000 to 1,200,000 clones, 70% to 80% appearing once. Sequenced input: memory CD4+ T cells from PBMCs. Subset noted: CD45RA-negative fraction. All receptors come from a man aged 18 to 35 in good health. Some clones in this sample may be carry-over from other donors' samples.

The CDR3 loop reads CASSSKQGNTEAFF. In nucleotides, the CDR3 is TGTGCCAGCAGCTCCAAACAGGGTAACACTGAAGCTTTCTTT. The chain links TRBV5-4 to TRBJ1-1; TRBD1 is a possible D gene (6 bases). The CDR3 spans 14 residues. The germline V gene has CDR1 SGHNT and CDR2 YYREEE (reference sequence). V lost 3 bases and J 2 bases, leaving 11 bases between the germline ends. Supplemented by reference TRBV5-4 and TRBJ1-1, the full variable domain reads ETGVTQSPTHLIKTRGQQVTLRCSSQSGHNTVSWYQQALGQGPQFIFQYYREEENGRGNFPPRFSGLQFPNYSSELNVNALELDDSALYLCASSSKQGNTEAFFGQGTRLTVV.

The chain uses TRBV7-2 and TRBJ2-1, with a tentative D call TRBD2 (6 bases). Trimming removed 1 base at V and 2 bases at J, with 6 bases between. Per germline, CDR1 SGHTA and CDR2 FQGNSA. This CDR3 comprises 14 residues. The CDR3 loop is CASSLVAAYNEQFF. CDR3 nucleotides: TGTGCCAGCAGCTTAGTAGCGGCCTACAATGAGCAGTTCTTC.

This clone appeared a single time. The rearrangement joins TRBV28 to TRBJ1-2; 9 positions agree with TRBD1. With 7 bases clipped from V and 11 bases from J, the junction kept 14 bases outside the gene matches. From germline, CDR1 is MDHEN and CDR2 SYDVKM. This CDR3 comprises 14 residues. The CDR3 here is CASTPVGTGWGYTF. Written as DNA, the CDR3 is TGTGCCAGCACCCCAGTAGGGACAGGGTGGGGATACACCTTC.

This rearrangement joins TRBV11-3 to TRBJ2-5; 9 bases match TRBD1. Germline trimming cut 5 bases from V and 2 bases from J; bases unmatched to any gene: 6. Germline V gene sequence: CDR1 SGHNT, CDR2 YENEEA. The CDR3 runs 15 residues. The CDR3, as DNA: TGTGCCAGCAGCCCGGACAGGGGTGGGCAAGAGACCCAGTACTTC. Translating gives CASSPDRGGQETQYF. The variable domain in full, with the rest retrieved from reference TRBV11-3 and TRBJ2-5, is EAGVVQSPRYKIIEKKQPVAFWCNPISGHNTLYWYLQNLGQGPELLIRYENEEAVDDSQLPKDRFSAERLKGVDSTLKIQPAELGDSAVYLCASSPDRGGQETQYFGPGTRLLVL.

The genes are TRBV18 and TRBJ1-1, with D hard to call. In germline, CDR1 is KGHSH, CDR2 LQKENI. V was clipped by 6 bases and J by 1 base, with 9 bases between them. CDR3 length: 13 amino acids. Here the CDR3 reads CASSETRNTEAFF. The CDR3 bases are TGTGCCAGCTCTGAAACGAGGAACACTGAAGCTTTCTTT.

This clone was observed a few times. The chain employs TRBV19 and TRBJ1-1; possibly TRBD1 for D (6 bases). Germline V gene sequence: CDR1 LNHDA, CDR2 SQIVND (reference sequence). This CDR3 has 14 amino acids. V lost 7 bases to trimming and J lost 0 bases, with 12 bases between them. CDR3 sequence: CASTRGFMNTEAFF. Here the CDR3 DNA reads TGTGCCAGTACCAGGGGTTTCATGAACACTGAAGCTTTCTTT.

Regarding this clone: The same CDR3 arises from other DNA sequences in this sample as well. This chain joins TRBV4-2 and TRBJ2-7; 13 positions agree with TRBD2. This CDR3 contains 16 residues. Germline CDR1 is LGHNA and CDR2 is YNFKEQ. V trimming: 6 bases; J trimming: 5 bases; junction bases outside the gene matches: 10. In DNA form, the CDR3 reads TGTGCCAGCAGTCGTAAACTAGCGGGAGGGCCCCACGAGCAGTACTTC. Residues: CASSRKLAGGPHEQYF.

This sequence joins TRBV5-1 and TRBJ2-4, with D tentatively TRBD2 (7 bases). CDR3 length: 14 residues. Per the germline V gene, CDR1 is SGHRS and CDR2 is YFSETQ. Trimming took 4 bases from V and 7 from J, leaving 15 bases between them. The chain's CDR3 is CASSTGQRGNIQYF. DNA for the CDR3: TGCGCCAGCAGCACCGGACAGCGGGGTAACATTCAGTACTTC.

The V gene is TRBV27, the J gene TRBJ2-7; D may be TRBD2 (6 bases). V shed 2 bases and J shed 2 bases, with 13 bases lying between them. CDR1 MNHEY and CDR2 SMNVEV come from the germline V gene (reference sequence). This CDR3 contains 15 residues. CDR3 amino acids: CASSLGTSRTYEQYF. The CDR3 region has the DNA TGTGCCAGCAGTTTAGGAACTAGCAGGACCTACGAGCAGTACTTC.

This clone was detected many times. The chain carries TRBV2 and TRBJ1-1; D is unclear. The V end lost 6 bases, the J end lost 1 base, and 15 bases lay between the germline ends. From germline, CDR1 is SNHLY and CDR2 FYNNEI. CDR3 length: 15 amino acids. The CDR3: CASRVGLIQNTEAFF. CDR3 nucleotides: TGTGCCAGCAGGGTGGGATTGATCCAGAACACTGAAGCTTTCTTT.

J is TRBJ2-5 and V is TRBV5-4; 11 bases fit TRBD2. This CDR3 region has 15 residues. CDR1 and CDR2 from the germline V gene are SGHNT and YYREEE (reference sequence). After removal of 5 bases from V and 5 bases from J, the junction contained 8 bases not matched to a gene. This CDR3 is CASSSGTSGYETQYF. The CDR3 coding sequence is TGTGCCAGCAGTTCCGGGACTAGCGGATATGAGACCCAGTACTTC.

The chain couples TRBV7-3 to TRBJ2-3; 8 bases map to TRBD2. The CDR3 runs to 16 residues. Looked up from germline, CDR1 is SGHTA and CDR2 is FQGTGA. V dropped 2 bases and J dropped 5; count of bases not matched to a gene: 9. This chain's CDR3 is CASSLGGTSNLDTQYF. The CDR3 coding sequence is TGTGCCAGCAGCTTAGGCGGGACTAGTAATCTAGATACGCAGTATTTT.

This clone was counted only a few times. V usage is TRBV5-1 and J usage is TRBJ1-5; D gene uncertain. This CDR3 spans 15 amino acids. Germline assignment: CDR1 SGHRS and CDR2 YFSETQ. Deletions cut 0 bases from V and 1 base from J, with 8 bases between. CDR3 in amino acids: CASSLDPSSNQPQHF. The CDR3 coding sequence is TGCGCCAGCAGCTTGGATCCGTCAAGCAATCAGCCCCAGCATTTT.

In its sample, this clone was seen once. The chain employs TRBV5-8 and TRBJ2-6, with TRBD1 matching over 7 bases. Losses at the gene ends were 2 bases for V and 0 bases for J; bases not matched to a gene: 2. Germline V gives CDR1 SGHTS, CDR2 YDEGEE. The CDR3 is 16 amino acids. CDR3: CASSFWTGSGANVLTF. CDR3 DNA: TGTGCCAGCAGCTTCTGGACAGGCTCTGGGGCCAACGTCCTGACTTTC.

V is TRBV28 and J is TRBJ1-2; tentative D call: TRBD1 (5 bases). V lost 4 bases, J lost 4 bases, and 13 bases lay in between. Per the germline V gene, CDR1 is MDHEN and CDR2 is SYDVKM. The CDR3 runs to 14 residues. CDR3 sequence (DNA): TGTGCCAGCAGTTATCTTCGGGGGGGCTATGGCTACACCTTC. Translated: CASSYLRGGYGYTF.

The rearrangement joins TRBV5-6 to TRBJ1-2, with TRBD1 as a possible D gene (5 bases). From germline, CDR1 is SGHDT and CDR2 YYEEEE. V was clipped by 0 bases and J by 4 bases, with 10 bases between them. The CDR3 runs to 14 residues. The chain's CDR3 is CASSLGRGIYGYTF. As DNA, the CDR3 is TGTGCCAGCAGCTTGGGTAGGGGTATCTATGGCTACACCTTC.

This clone was detected a few times. This chain uses TRBV11-1 with TRBJ2-5, with D perhaps TRBD2 (6 bases). Germline CDR1 reads SGHAT; CDR2 reads FQDESV (reference sequence). The CDR3 contains 14 residues. Trimming left V 2 bases short and J 1 base short, with 8 bases between. The CDR3 bases are TGTGCCAGCAGCTTACTGGGGGGCCAAGAGACCCAGTACTTC. This encodes CASSLLGGQETQYF.

As to this clone: This sequence may be a read error, since a much larger clone differs from it by one base. V and J are TRBV13 and TRBJ1-5; no clear D. Germline V CDR1 and CDR2: PRHDT, FYEKMQ (reference sequence). Trimming removed 0 bases from V and 1 base from J, with 1 base in between. There are 13 residues in the CDR3. Here the CDR3 DNA reads TGTGCCAGCAGCTTAGGCAGCAATCAGCCCCAGCATTTT. This gives the protein CASSLGSNQPQHF.

The chain combines TRBV6-1 with TRBJ1-2, with 8 bases that match TRBD1. This CDR3 has 18 amino acids. Losses at the gene ends were 6 bases for V and 7 bases for J; bases not matched to a gene: 22. Germline lookup yields CDR1 MNHNS and CDR2 SASEGT. For the CDR3, the DNA is TGTGCCAGCAGCGAACGAAACCCTACACAGGGGGGGGTCGGTGGCTACACCTTC. It specifies CASSERNPTQGGVGGYTF.

This CDR3 reads CASSPGTSGRDSRDTQYF. In nucleotides, the CDR3 is TGTGCCAGCAGTCCGGGGACTAGCGGGAGGGACTCCCGGGATACGCAGTATTTT. This chain links TRBV28 with TRBJ2-3; 16 bases map to TRBD2. J gave up 6 bases and V 5 bases, and 11 bases lay outside the gene matches. Germline assignment: CDR1 MDHEN and CDR2 SYDVKM. This CDR3 is 18 amino acids long.

A few counts support this clone. The genes are TRBV28 and TRBJ1-2, with unresolved D. V lost 5 bases to trimming and J lost 3 bases, with 13 bases between them. The CDR3 covers 14 residues. Germline V lookup: CDR1 MDHEN, CDR2 SYDVKM. The CDR3 bases are TGTGCCAGCAGTGGGCTCGGAAGCTACTATGGCTACACCTTC. Amino acids: CASSGLGSYYGYTF.

This rearrangement joins TRBV5-1 to TRBJ2-1; D is unresolved. Trimming stripped 4 bases from V and 9 bases from J, with 8 bases between. The CDR3 has 11 amino acids. CDR1 SGHRS and CDR2 YFSETQ come from the germline V gene. CDR3 in amino acids: CASSADGEQFF. CDR3 bases: TGCGCCAGCAGCGCCGACGGTGAGCAGTTCTTC.

The V gene is TRBV7-2, the J gene TRBJ2-7; 9 positions match TRBD1. J gave up 2 bases and V 5 bases, and 7 bases lay outside the gene matches. The germline V gene has CDR1 SGHTA and CDR2 FQGNSA. This CDR3 has 15 amino acids. CDR3 nucleotide sequence: TGTGCCAGCAGCGCCGGACAGGGGCTCCCCTACGAGCAGTACTTC. It encodes CASSAGQGLPYEQYF. The entire variable domain, with the rest obtained from reference TRBV7-2 and TRBJ2-7, is as follows: GAGVSQSPSNKVTEKGKDVELRCDPISGHTALYWYRQSLGQGLEFLIYFQGNSAPDKSGLPSDRFSAERTGGSVSTLTIQRTQQEDSAVYLCASSAGQGLPYEQYFGPGTRLTVT.

This clone was seen more than once but under ten times. V gene TRBV6-5 combines with J gene TRBJ1-2, with D uncertain. The CDR3 consists of 15 residues. V was cut by 0 bases and J by 0 bases, with 8 bases left in between. Germline V lookup: CDR1 MNHEY, CDR2 SVGAGI. In DNA form, the CDR3 reads TGTGCCAGCAGTTACTCGACAAGAACTAACTATGGCTACACCTTC. Translating gives CASSYSTRTNYGYTF.

This chain links TRBV7-2 with TRBJ1-5, with D uncertain. The V end was cut by 2 bases, the J end by 4 bases, with 9 bases between. CDR1 and CDR2 (germline): SGHTA, FQGNSA. This CDR3 is built from 14 residues. CDR3 sequence: CASSLSSGNQPQHF. CDR3 bases: TGTGCCAGCAGCTTAAGTTCGGGTAATCAGCCCCAGCATTTT.

The chain carries TRBV10-3 and TRBJ2-7, with a tentative D call TRBD1 (6 bases). The germline V gene has CDR1 ENHRY and CDR2 SYGVKD. The V gene lost 6 bases and the J gene lost 4 bases, with 10 bases spanning the gap. The CDR3 has 12 residues. The CDR3 DNA reads TGTGCCATCAGGGACAGCGTTTACGAGCAGTACTTC. The encoded protein is CAIRDSVYEQYF.

This chain joins TRBV29-1 and TRBJ1-2; the D is unclear. The CDR3 sequence is 13 residues long. CDR1 and CDR2 from the germline V gene are SQVTM and ANQGSEA. Trimming removed 6 bases at V and 7 bases at J, with 18 bases between. CDR3 bases: TGCAGCGTGGGGAGGACGCCTAGGACTGGCTACACCTTC. This sequence encodes CSVGRTPRTGYTF.

The chain combines TRBV5-8 with TRBJ2-3, with 7 bases identical to TRBD1. CDR1 and CDR2 (germline): SGHTS, YDEGEE. The V and J ends lost 1 base and 4 bases, in that order; junction bases with no gene match: 6. This CDR3 has 15 residues. The CDR3 is CASSLRQGSADTQYF. The CDR3 DNA reads TGTGCCAGCAGCTTGAGACAGGGTAGCGCAGATACGCAGTATTTT.

The rearrangement links TRBV30 to TRBJ1-1; TRBD1 aligns across 7 bases. The CDR3 has 13 residues. Germline CDR1 GTSNPN, CDR2 SVGIG (reference sequence). The V and J ends lost 2 bases and 4 bases, in that order; junction bases with no gene match: 4. CDR3 nucleotides: TGTGCCTGGAGTTGGGCAGGGGGCACTGAAGCTTTCTTT. Its protein product is CAWSWAGGTEAFF.

The sample holds a few counts of this clone. This chain joins TRBV10-3 and TRBJ2-7; the D gene is possibly TRBD1 (5 bases). The CDR3 spans 14 residues. Germline CDR1 ENHRY, CDR2 SYGVKD. V lost 4 bases and J 3 bases, leaving 13 bases between the germline ends. Written as DNA, the CDR3 is TGTGCCATCAGTGTCCAACAGCAGGGCTACGAGCAGTACTTC. Translation gives CAISVQQQGYEQYF.

V usage is TRBV28 and J usage is TRBJ2-2, with D unclear. The CDR3 extends over 15 amino acids. CDR1 MDHEN and CDR2 SYDVKM come from the germline V gene. With 6 bases removed from V and 4 bases from J, the gap between germline ends came to 15 bases. This CDR3 reads CASSLRSVGTGELFF. CDR3 in DNA: TGTGCCAGCAGCCTTCGGTCTGTAGGCACCGGGGAGCTGTTTTTT.

The V and J genes are TRBV2 and TRBJ2-2; D ambiguous. V gave up 5 bases and J gave up 4 bases, with 8 bases separating them. The germline gives CDR1 SNHLY, CDR2 FYNNEI. The CDR3 is 13 amino acids. The CDR3 DNA reads TGTGCCAGCAGTCGCACACCCACCGGGGAGCTGTTTTTT. It is translated as CASSRTPTGELFF.